The clone carrying this TCR beta chain was counted many times. Antigen: not known. The data were taken from a study of identical twins. Study-wide results and limits: Excess low generation probability was seen in twin-shared out-of-frame alpha sequences. Invariant cells of the MAIT and iNKT types might have partly distorted the zero-insertion analyses.

Germline assignment: CDR1 ENHRY and CDR2 SYGVKD. The CDR3 length is 13 residues. Trimming took off 2 bases at V and 7 bases at J, with 8 bases between the two ends. Healthy Caucasian individuals made up all the donors. Unique molecular identifiers were present on the cDNA, and a universal primer site came from template switching. TCRdb itself ran the 5' RACE reads through MiXCR, one entry per CDR3 protein. The data contain about 150,000 distinct CDR3 sequences, under 4.5% of them singletons. This clonotype was obtained from a man between 18 and 29 years old in good health. The chain carries TRBV10-3 and TRBJ1-4; no clear D. Material for sequencing was memory T cells sorted from blood. In DNA form, the CDR3 reads TGTGCCATCAGTGAGAGGCAGTCTGAAAAACTGTTTTTT. Translated, it gives CAISERQSEKLFF.